What follows are 3 T cell receptor beta chains derived from one specimen sequenced in a study of cytomegalovirus exposure and HLA in healthy donors. Both 60 Vbeta primers and 13 Jbeta primers went into the PCR. The data were produced by immunoSEQ multiplex PCR, yet TCRdb's version contains in-frame clones alone and is incomplete. Altogether roughly 74,000 clones are present, 78% being singletons, with the ten largest covering around 1.5%. Material: PBMCs. These receptor sequences come from a man between 40 and 49 years old in good health and CMV-seronegative.

This chain joins TRBV7-8 and TRBJ2-7, with TRBD2 identical over 14 bases. This CDR3 spans 17 amino acids. Unmatched junction bases numbered 3, after V lost 1 base and J lost 1 base. Germline V lookup: CDR1 SGHVS, CDR2 FQNEAQ. CDR3 nucleotides: TGTGCCAGCAGCTTAGTTGGGACTAGCGGGAGATCCTACGAGCAGTACTTC. Translation gives CASSLVGTSGRSYEQYF.

The J gene is TRBJ1-3, the V gene TRBV28; 7 bases agree with TRBD1. The CDR3 extends over 18 amino acids. J was trimmed by 0 bases and V by 2 bases; bases with no gene match: 10. CDR1 and CDR2 (germline): MDHEN, SYDVKM. As DNA, the CDR3 is TGTGCCAGCAGTTTACCAAGGGGGACAGTCTACTCTGGAAACACCATATATTTT. Protein product: CASSLPRGTVYSGNTIYF. Full variable domain (rest looked up from reference TRBV28 and TRBJ1-3): DVKVTQSSRYLVKRTGEKVFLECVQDMDHENMFWYRQDPGLGLRLIYFSYDVKMKEKGDIPEGYSVSREKKERFSLILESASTNQTSMYLCASSLPRGTVYSGNTIYFGEGSWLTVV.

The V gene is TRBV28, the J gene TRBJ2-7, with a tentative D call TRBD2 (6 bases). Germline V gene lookup returns CDR1 MDHEN and CDR2 SYDVKM. V lost 4 bases and J lost 6, with 25 bases in between. The length of the CDR3 is 17 residues. CDR3 DNA sequence: TGTGCCAGCAGTTCGCTACCCTCCGGGAGCCGGCCGGGCGAGCAGTACTTC. Its translation is CASSSLPSGSRPGEQYF.